This T cell receptor beta chain was documented in a study of CD8+CD57+ T cells in acquired aplastic anemia. About the research overall: Recorded DNA amounts for sorted CD4+ and CD8+ cells had an average of 3.2 ug.

This clonotype was observed at least ten times. Researchers used genomic DNA as the template to profile TCR beta VDJ and CDR3. In TCRdb, the reads were re-called with MiXCR into one record per CDR3 protein. In the table there are 100,000 to 120,000 distinct CDR3 sequences, around 53% of which are singletons. What was sequenced was sorted CD4+, CD8+, or CD8+CD57+ T cells (not recorded which) from PBMCs. The TCR was taken from a human donor in good health, serving as a control.

CDR3 residues: CASSLEQGATYEQYF. The CDR3 DNA reads TGTGCCAGCAGCTTAGAGCAGGGGGCCACCTACGAGCAGTACTTC. The genes are TRBV7-9 and TRBJ2-7; 8 bases are a match to TRBD1. V lost 1 base to trimming and J lost 2 bases; unmatched junction nucleotides: 4. CDR1 and CDR2 from the germline V gene are SEHNR and FQNEAQ (reference sequence). CDR3 length: 15 amino acids.